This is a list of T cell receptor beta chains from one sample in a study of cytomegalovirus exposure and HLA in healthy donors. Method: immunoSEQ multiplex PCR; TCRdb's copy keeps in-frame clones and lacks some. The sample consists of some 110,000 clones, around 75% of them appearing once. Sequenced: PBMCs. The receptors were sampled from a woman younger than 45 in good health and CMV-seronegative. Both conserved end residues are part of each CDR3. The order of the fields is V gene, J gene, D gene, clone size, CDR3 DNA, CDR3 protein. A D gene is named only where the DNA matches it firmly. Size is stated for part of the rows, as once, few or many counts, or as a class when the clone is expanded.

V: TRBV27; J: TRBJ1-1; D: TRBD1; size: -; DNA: TGTGCCAGCAGTTTCACCGGACAGGGGAGCACTGAAGCTTTCTTT; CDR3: CASSFTGQGSTEAFF
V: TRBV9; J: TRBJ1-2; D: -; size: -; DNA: TGTGCCAGCAGCGCCGGGACTGGATGCGGCTACACCTTC; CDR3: CASSAGTGCGYTF
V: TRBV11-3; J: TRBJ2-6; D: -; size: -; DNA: TGTGCCAGCAGCTCCCCGGGATCCGGGGCCAACGTCCTGACTTTC; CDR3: CASSSPGSGANVLTF
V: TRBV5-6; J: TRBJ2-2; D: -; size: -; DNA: TGTGCCAGCAGCTTGCGGGGGGCTCTAGGGGAGCTGTTTTTT; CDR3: CASSLRGALGELFF
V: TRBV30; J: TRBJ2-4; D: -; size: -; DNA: TGTGCCTGGAGTCCCATCCCAGGAAACGTTCAGTACTTC; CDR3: CAWSPIPGNVQYF
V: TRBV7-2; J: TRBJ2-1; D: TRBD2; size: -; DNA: TGTGCCAGCAGCTTAGAACTAGCGGGGACTGAGCAGTTCTTC; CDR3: CASSLELAGTEQFF
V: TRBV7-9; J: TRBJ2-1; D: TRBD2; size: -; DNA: TGTGCCAGCAGCCGCACCGGGACTAACTACAATGAGCAGTTCTTC; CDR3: CASSRTGTNYNEQFF
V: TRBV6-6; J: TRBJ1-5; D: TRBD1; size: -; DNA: TGTGCCAGCAGAACCGGGACAGTTAATCAGCCCCAGCATTTT; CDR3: CASRTGTVNQPQHF
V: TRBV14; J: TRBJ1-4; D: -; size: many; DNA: TGTGCCAGCAGCCTAGGGGCTTCAACTAATGAAAAACTGTTTTTT; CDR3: CASSLGASTNEKLFF
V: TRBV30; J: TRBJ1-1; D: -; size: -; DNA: TGTGCCTGGAGGAGGGGGGGGGTCTACACTGAAGCTTTCTTT; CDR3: CAWRRGGVYTEAFF
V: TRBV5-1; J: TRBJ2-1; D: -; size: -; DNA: TGCGCCAGCAGCTTGGGGAGGAATGAGCAGTTCTTC; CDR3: CASSLGRNEQFF
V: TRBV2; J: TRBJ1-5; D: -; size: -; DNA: TGTGCCAGCAGGGGTCAGGGTCTGAGCGATCAGCCCCAGCATTTT; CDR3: CASRGQGLSDQPQHF
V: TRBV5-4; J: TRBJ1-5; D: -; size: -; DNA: TGTGCCAGCAGCTTTGAGGGAAGGCAGCCCCAGCATTTT; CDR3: CASSFEGRQPQHF
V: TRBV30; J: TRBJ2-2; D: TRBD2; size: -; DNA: TGTGCCTGGAGTGTAGCGGGGGCCGGGGAGCTGTTTTTT; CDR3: CAWSVAGAGELFF
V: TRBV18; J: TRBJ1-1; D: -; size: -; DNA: TGTGCCAGCTCACCAGCCTCAGGGAGGGGCACTGAAGCTTTCTTT; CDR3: CASSPASGRGTEAFF
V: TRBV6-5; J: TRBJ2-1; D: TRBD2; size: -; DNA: TGTGCCAGCAAGGTCGACCGGGGGGGGTACAATGAGCAGTTCTTC; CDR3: CASKVDRGGYNEQFF
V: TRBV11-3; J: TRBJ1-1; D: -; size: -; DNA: TGTGCCAGCAGAGGACAGACGAACACTGAAGCTTTCTTT; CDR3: CASRGQTNTEAFF
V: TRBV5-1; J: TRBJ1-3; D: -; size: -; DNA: TGCGCCAGCAGGAGCGCTTTGGGGGGCTCTGGAAACACCATATATTTT; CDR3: CASRSALGGSGNTIYF
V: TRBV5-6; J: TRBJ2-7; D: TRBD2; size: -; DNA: TGTGCCAGCAGCTTCGCGCTAGCGGGAGGGGAGCAGTACTTC; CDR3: CASSFALAGGEQYF
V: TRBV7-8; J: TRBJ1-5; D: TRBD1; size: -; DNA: TGTGCCAGCAGCTGGGGGACAGGGAGCAATCAGCCCCAGCATTTT; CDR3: CASSWGTGSNQPQHF